This T cell receptor (beta chain) is drawn from a study of cytomegalovirus exposure and HLA in healthy donors (dated by TCRdb to about 2017). Context from the whole study: According to an earlier analysis of a few hundred of the donors, 200 million or so T cells yielded roughly 110 million unique TCR beta sequences and around 280 Gb of sequence data. An early release that covered around 590 HLA-typed donors contained 300 to 350 gigabases of sequencing data and approximately 85 million unique TCR sequences. Among the roughly 400 genotyped donors, about 83% belonged to the genetic ancestry cluster associated with self-reported Caucasian donors. The aim of the study was to test whether cataloging public T cell receptors could identify signatures of past pathogen exposure. The study used immunosequencing to profile the T cell repertoires of 670 or so subjects and linked those repertoires to cytomegalovirus serostatus. Besides the first cohort of roughly 640 subjects, a separate validation cohort made up of roughly 130 different subjects was used. To predict cytomegalovirus infection status, the study brought together high-throughput TCR immunosequencing, statistical association of individual TCRs with disease status, and machine learning. To study patterns of TCR occurrence, a later analysis re-analyzed previously published TCR beta repertoires from 500 to 850 donors and added high-resolution HLA genotyping. Rather than using new phenotypic data, the later analysis identified candidate immune exposures from TCR beta sequences and from how often those sequences occurred across donors. An earlier analysis of 587 of the donors used high-throughput TCR beta sequencing to judge whether each TCR beta V gene segment behaved as functional or pseudogenic. Alongside the repertoire data, information on donor age, sex, ethnicity and CMV serostatus was compiled. A later genetic analysis took genome-wide SNP genotypes for about three fifths of the roughly 700 donors and used that subset as a discovery cohort. All discovery cohort repertoires had been generated on a single sequencing platform. Class I and class II HLA loci were covered by the typing at four-digit resolution. The number of donors typed differed by locus, with roughly 629-640 for A, B, C, DRB1 and DQB1, more than 500 for DQA1, over 600 for DPA1, and over 400 for DPB1. Five DR-DQ haplotypes were handled as single units for association and clustering because linkage in the cohort was strong. Across some 400 genotyped donors of the cohort, an average of roughly 250,000 unique TCR beta nucleotide sequences per donor were sequenced, and roughly 17% of those sequences were non-productive.

Per the germline V gene, KGHSH is the CDR1 and LQKENI is the CDR2. Inclusive of the bounding cysteine and phenylalanine, the CDR3 is 13 residues long. The sequence is cut down to CDR3 DNA, 39 bases in frame from base 1. Trimming costs V 4 bases and J 1 base, and their ends lie 7 bases apart. The library was made by the immunoSEQ multiplex PCR assay. For the multiplex PCR, a mixture combining 60 forward primers for TCR Vbeta segments and 13 reverse primers for TCR Jbeta segments was used. The CDR3 region of rearranged TCR beta genes was amplified from genomic DNA with a multiplex PCR assay. On the Illumina HiSeq System, the amplified TCR beta libraries were sequenced as 87-base-pair reads. As for the original processing: A later analysis counted approximately 74 million unique TCR beta chains across the 650 to 700 repertoires, and roughly 10 million of these chains were shared by at least two donors. To remove PCR and sequencing errors, raw reads were error-corrected and collapsed into unique sequences using a nearest-neighbor algorithm that merged closely related sequences. Alignment of CDR3 sequences to IMGT reference sequences was used to assign V, D and J gene segments. For a sequence to be retained, a match of at least six nucleotides to both a V gene segment and a J gene segment was required. Rearrangements were called productive when the CDR3 lacked stop codons and stayed in frame with V and J; all others were non-productive. Following IMGT convention, CDR3 was defined as the stretch from the second conserved V-encoded cysteine to the conserved J-encoded phenylalanine. The earlier analysis of about 560 of the donors excluded any sequence lacking an unambiguous match to a single V gene segment. In an earlier analysis of several hundred of the donors, a V segment was called functional when productive rearrangements were above 56.7%, and segregating when the standard deviation between donors exceeded 5%. To diagnose cytomegalovirus status from the catalog of TCR beta chain sequences, a statistical classification framework was built. In a later analysis, TCR nucleotide sequences were compared against IMGT/GENE-DB human TR gene sequences so that V and J genes could be assigned. A later analysis assigned CDR3 sequences and most-parsimonious VDJ recombination scenarios with the TCRdist pipeline. In a later analysis, every TCR beta chain was defined by the combination of its CDR3 amino acid sequence and its V-gene family, and reads without a unique V-gene family were dropped. In a later analysis, fewer than 650 highly shared, low-generation-probability nucleotide sequences were removed to address suspected cross-contamination and a sequencing artifact. In a later analysis, a clonal expansion index for each public chain was calculated from normalized within-repertoire ranks of inferred template counts. A later analysis computed generation probabilities with a VDJ recombination model fitted to out-of-frame rearrangements, and checked the results against IGoR. A later analysis scored TCR-TCR, TCR-HLA and TCR-CMV co-occurrence with hypergeometric tests, applying a repertoire-size bias correction to TCR pairs. To estimate false discovery rates, a later analysis permuted the HLA or CMV assignments 20 times. In a later analysis, co-occurring TCRs were grouped using DBSCAN, with TCRdist sequence similarity added in when clustering inside HLA-allele-positive subsets. Co-occurrence clustering excluded repertoires with fewer than 30,000 or more than 120,000 public chains, plus five with anomalous nucleotide sharing. TCRdb holds this immuneACCESS table with in-frame rearrangements only. Some clones are missing; in checked studies, unresolved V genes explain under half, and the rest has no known cause. V and J calls plus clone size are reproduced from that table; the DNA served to infer D and trimming. This sample comprises some 190,000 clones, approximately 80% of them detected only once. Around 1.6% of the sample goes to the ten largest clones.

The cohort comprised fewer than 750 healthy bone marrow donors. At the time of sampling, every cohort member was nominally healthy, though immune exposures that went unrecorded were likely present. The donor was CMV seronegative and was included in the group of 352 seronegative cohort members. A peripheral blood sample was collected from each donor, and TCR beta sequencing was performed on peripheral blood mononuclear cells. Genomic DNA was extracted from the blood cell samples with the Qiagen DNeasy Blood Extraction Kit. Broad study findings and their caveats: A later genetic analysis reported fewer N-insertions in productive TCRs among donors in an Asian-associated ancestry cluster than the roughly 700-donor mean. Correlated functional status among segregating V segments might be attributable to linkage disequilibrium, but an unknown experimental factor could not be ruled out. A cluster of highly shared sequence variants was judged likely to represent a technical artifact of the sequencing pipeline. Across donors, most TCR sequences were observed very rarely, whereas some public TCRs were present in many individuals. Because some donors lacked HLA typing at each locus, the association tests relied only on the typed subset. Immune exposure information for the cohort was limited to CMV serostatus. According to a later analysis, parvovirus B19, influenza, CMV and Epstein-Barr virus appeared linked to several top co-occurrence clusters. It was suggested by the authors that the approach could potentially be generalized to other disease states and immunological phenotypes. Presence/absence analyses assumed roughly uniform sequencing depth across donors, an assumption that may not hold. A later genetic analysis associated a missense DCLRE1C variant with V-gene and J-gene trimming of TCR beta chains, and an independent cohort replicated the association. A further reported finding was that TCR beta sequences accurately predicted the HLA-A and HLA-B alleles for most subjects in the first cohort. Only TCR beta chains were sequenced in this cohort, and the absence of alpha or paired-chain data limited detectable features. A later analysis found that TCR association rates varied across HLA loci, with DRB1 alleles showing the most associated TCRs and HLA-C alleles the fewest. The classifier was reported to diagnose cytomegalovirus status with high specificity and sensitivity in both the original and validation cohorts. Three of the identified cytomegalovirus-associated TCR beta chains were confirmed in vitro to be specific for cytomegalovirus antigens. In an earlier analysis of about 550 of the donors, most TCR beta V segments were observed in productive rearrangements about 87% or about 30% of the time, broadly matching IMGT annotations. Compared with equally common non-associated chains, HLA-associated TCR beta chains in a later analysis were more clonally expanded and had lower generation probabilities. Some IMGT-functional V segments, including TRBV6-2 and TRBV6-3, could not be told apart with the 87-base-pair reads, so those segments were excluded. A later analysis found that most CMV-associated TCR beta chains appeared HLA-restricted, with HLA associations seemingly driven largely by CMV exposure. When HLA alleles, especially DR and DQ, strongly co-occurred, attributing TCR associations to individual alleles was difficult. Specific HLA alleles were associated with about 17,000 TCR beta sequences at a false discovery rate of 0.05 in a later analysis. Because counts were too low, some 16 rarely observed V segments, including chromosome 9 orphons, were excluded from the earlier analysis of some 540 of the donors. The study gave a list of some 150 TCR beta chains associated with cytomegalovirus.

This clone appeared a few times. This clone's antigen is unknown. No much larger clone exists at a distance of one base, and base qualities are not known. Sequenced material: PBMCs. The TCR originated in a man between 18 and 35 years old in good health and CMV-seronegative. The rearranged segments are TRBV18 and TRBJ1-1; the D region possibly corresponds to TRBD1 (6 bases align). The CDR3 loop reads CASSLGGNTEAFF. The DNA sequence is given as TGTGCCAGCTCACTAGGGGGGAACACTGAAGCTTTCTTT.